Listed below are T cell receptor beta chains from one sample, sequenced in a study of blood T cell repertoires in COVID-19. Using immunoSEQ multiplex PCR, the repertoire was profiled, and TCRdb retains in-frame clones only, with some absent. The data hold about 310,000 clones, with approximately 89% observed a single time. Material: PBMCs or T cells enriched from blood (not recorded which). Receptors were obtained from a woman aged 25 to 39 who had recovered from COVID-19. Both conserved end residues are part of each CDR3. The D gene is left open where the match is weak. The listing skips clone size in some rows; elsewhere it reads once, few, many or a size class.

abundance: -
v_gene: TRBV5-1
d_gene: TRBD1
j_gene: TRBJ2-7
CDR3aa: CASSFRSGTGIDEQYF
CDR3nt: TGCGCCAGCAGCTTTAGGAGCGGGACAGGGATCGACGAGCAGTACTTC

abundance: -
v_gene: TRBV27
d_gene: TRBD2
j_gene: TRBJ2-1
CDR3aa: CASRDTSGNYNEQFF
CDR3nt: TGTGCCAGCAGGGACACTAGCGGTAATTACAATGAGCAGTTCTTC

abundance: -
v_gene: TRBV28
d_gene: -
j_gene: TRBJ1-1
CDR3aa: CASSVTYGSAFF
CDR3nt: TGTGCCAGCAGTGTCACCTATGGGAGCGCTTTCTTT

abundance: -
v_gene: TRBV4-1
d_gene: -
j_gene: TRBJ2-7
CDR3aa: CASSQGLLSYEQYF
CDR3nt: TGCGCCAGCAGCCAGGGACTCCTCTCCTACGAGCAGTACTTC

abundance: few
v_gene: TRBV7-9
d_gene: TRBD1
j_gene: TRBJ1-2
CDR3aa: CASSLATTGNGYTF
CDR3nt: TGTGCCAGCAGCTTAGCGACGACAGGGAATGGCTACACCTTC

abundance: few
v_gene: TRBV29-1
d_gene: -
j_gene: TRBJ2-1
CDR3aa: CSARDTAWGNEQFF
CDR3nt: TGCAGCGCCCGGGACACAGCCTGGGGGAATGAGCAGTTCTTC

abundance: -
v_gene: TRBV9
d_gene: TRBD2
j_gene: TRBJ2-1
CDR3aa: CASSPWGLADYNEQFF
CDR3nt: TGTGCCAGCAGCCCCTGGGGACTAGCGGACTACAATGAGCAGTTCTTC

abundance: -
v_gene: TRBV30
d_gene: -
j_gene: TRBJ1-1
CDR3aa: CAWSPSGHLNTEAFF
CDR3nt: TGTGCCTGGAGTCCTTCCGGACACCTGAACACTGAAGCTTTCTTT

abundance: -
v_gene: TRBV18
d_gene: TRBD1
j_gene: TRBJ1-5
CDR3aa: CASSLMDRGSFGGQPQHF
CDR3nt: TGTGCCAGCTCACTAATGGACAGGGGATCATTCGGCGGTCAGCCCCAGCATTTT

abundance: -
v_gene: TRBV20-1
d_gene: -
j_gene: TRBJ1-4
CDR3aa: CSASGLSDIGTNEKLFF
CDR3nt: TGCAGTGCTAGTGGTCTTTCGGACATAGGGACTAATGAAAAACTGTTTTTT

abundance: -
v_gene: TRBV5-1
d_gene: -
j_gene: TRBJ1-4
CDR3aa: CASSLGRSNEKLFF
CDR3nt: TGCGCCAGCAGCTTGGGACGGAGTAATGAAAAACTGTTTTTT

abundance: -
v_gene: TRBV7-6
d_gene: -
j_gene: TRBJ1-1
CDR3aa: CASSQQGNTEAFF
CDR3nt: TGTGCCAGCAGCCAACAGGGGAACACTGAAGCTTTCTTT

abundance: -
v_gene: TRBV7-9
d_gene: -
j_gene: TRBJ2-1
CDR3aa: CASSPRVGGAFYNEQFF
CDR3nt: TGTGCCAGCAGCCCTAGGGTGGGCGGGGCCTTTTACAATGAGCAGTTCTTC

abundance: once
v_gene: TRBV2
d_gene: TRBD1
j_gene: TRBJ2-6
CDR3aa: CASKPTGGAGANVLTF
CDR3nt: TGTGCCAGTAAGCCTACAGGGGGCGCTGGGGCCAACGTCCTGACTTTC

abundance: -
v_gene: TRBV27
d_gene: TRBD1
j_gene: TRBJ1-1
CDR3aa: CASSGQGPNTEAFF
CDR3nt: TGTGCCAGCTCTGGACAGGGTCCGAACACTGAAGCTTTCTTT

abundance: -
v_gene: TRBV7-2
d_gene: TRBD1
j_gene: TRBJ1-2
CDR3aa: CASSVGQEEAYGYTF
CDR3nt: TGTGCCAGCTCGGTGGGACAGGAAGAGGCTTATGGCTACACCTTC

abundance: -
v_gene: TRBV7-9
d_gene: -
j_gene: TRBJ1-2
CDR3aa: CASRPGTSMAYGYTF
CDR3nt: TGTGCCAGCAGACCGGGGACATCAATGGCCTATGGCTACACCTTC

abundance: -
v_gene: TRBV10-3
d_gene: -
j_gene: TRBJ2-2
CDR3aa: CAIGGRGSDTGELFF
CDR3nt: TGTGCCATCGGGGGCCGTGGCAGCGACACCGGGGAGCTGTTTTTT

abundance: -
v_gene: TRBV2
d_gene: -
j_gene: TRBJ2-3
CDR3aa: CASSKSENTDTQYF
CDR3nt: TGTGCCAGCAGTAAGAGCGAGAACACAGATACGCAGTATTTT

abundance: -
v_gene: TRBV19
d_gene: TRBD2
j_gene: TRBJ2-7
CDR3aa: CASSRGGGLREQYF
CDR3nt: TGTGCCAGTAGCAGAGGCGGGGGGCTGAGGGAGCAGTACTTC

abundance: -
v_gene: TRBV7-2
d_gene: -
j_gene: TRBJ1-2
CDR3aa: CASSLGNRELWSGYTF
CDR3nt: TGTGCCAGCAGCTTAGGAAACAGGGAGCTATGGAGTGGCTACACCTTC

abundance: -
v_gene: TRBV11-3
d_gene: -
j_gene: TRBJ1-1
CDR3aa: CASSPGPGTEAFF
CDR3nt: TGTGCCAGCAGCCCAGGGCCCGGAACTGAAGCTTTCTTT

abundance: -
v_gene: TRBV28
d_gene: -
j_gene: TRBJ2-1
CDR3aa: CASSLFSSTGSDGSGYNEQFF
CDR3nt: TGTGCCAGCAGTTTATTCTCCTCCACGGGTTCTGACGGGAGCGGATACAATGAGCAGTTCTTC

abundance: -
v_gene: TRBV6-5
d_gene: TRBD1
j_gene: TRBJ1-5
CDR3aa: CATGRQGNQPQHF
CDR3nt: TGTGCCACTGGGAGACAGGGAAATCAGCCCCAGCATTTT

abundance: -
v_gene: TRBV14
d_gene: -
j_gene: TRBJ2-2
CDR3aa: CASSQVRGGNTGELFF
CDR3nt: TGTGCCAGCAGCCAAGTTCGAGGGGGGAACACCGGGGAGCTGTTTTTT

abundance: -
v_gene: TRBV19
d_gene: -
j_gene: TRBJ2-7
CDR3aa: CASSILIDGHRLGEQYF
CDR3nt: TGTGCCAGTAGTATTTTAATAGATGGACACCGACTAGGCGAGCAGTACTTC

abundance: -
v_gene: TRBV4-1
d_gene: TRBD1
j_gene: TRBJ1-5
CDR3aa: CASSQAGQRDQPQHF
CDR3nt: TGCGCCAGCAGCCAAGCGGGACAGAGAGATCAGCCCCAGCATTTT

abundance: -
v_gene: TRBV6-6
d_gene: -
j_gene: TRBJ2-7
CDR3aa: CASSRSAQRQASYEQYF
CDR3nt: TGTGCCAGCAGTCGATCCGCACAGCGACAGGCGTCCTACGAGCAGTACTTC

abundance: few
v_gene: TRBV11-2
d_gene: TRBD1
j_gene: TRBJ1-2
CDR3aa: CASSSYRDRGLRANGYTF
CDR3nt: TGTGCCAGCAGCTCATACCGGGACAGAGGGCTACGGGCTAATGGCTACACCTTC

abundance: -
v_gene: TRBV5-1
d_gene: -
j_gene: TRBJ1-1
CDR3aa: CASSLADIGQLTEAFF
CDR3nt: TGCGCCAGCAGCTTGGCCGATATTGGGCAGCTCACTGAAGCTTTCTTT